The rows below give T cell receptor beta chains drawn from one sample of a study of shared clonotypes between healthy human individuals. This table comes from immunoSEQ multiplex PCR, and its TCRdb copy is limited to in-frame clones, with some not included. The sample lists hundreds of thousands of clones, roughly 95% occurring once. Sequencing was done on a sample of naive CD8+ T cells sorted from blood. The receptors were sampled from a woman aged 25 to 39 in good health. Each CDR3 is given with its conserved first and last residue. Not every row has a clone size; where given, it reads once, few, many or a size class.

size	J	V	CDR3
-	TRBJ2-5	TRBV7-9	CASSPPSGREETQYF
-	TRBJ1-5	TRBV6-1	CASSDLGTGGQPQHF
-	TRBJ1-3	TRBV18	CASSPDGWENTIYF
-	TRBJ1-1	TRBV27	CASSLSRGGNTEAFF
-	TRBJ1-5	TRBV27	CASSLWGALNQPQHF
-	TRBJ1-5	TRBV7-8	CASSLWDDNSNQPQHF
-	TRBJ2-1	TRBV29-1	CSVEVKASGSNEQFF
-	TRBJ1-4	TRBV6-1	CASSETGLSNEKLFF
-	TRBJ2-7	TRBV7-9	CASSLPPQDEQYF
-	TRBJ1-4	TRBV27	CASSPGQGNEKLFF
-	TRBJ2-4	TRBV6-4	CARPGLAGGPSKNIQYF
-	TRBJ2-1	TRBV7-9	CASSAARGNEQFF
-	TRBJ1-2	TRBV14	CASSQDWTPGYGYTF
-	TRBJ2-7	TRBV5-6	CASSLVAEYEQYF
-	TRBJ2-7	TRBV6-1	CASRLDSSYEQYF
-	TRBJ2-7	TRBV19	CASKLVAGSHEQYF
-	TRBJ2-1	TRBV11-1	CASSSSNSGRTNEQFF
-	TRBJ1-6	TRBV28	CASSWTRGRRSPLHF
-	-	TRBV5-1	CASSLWVEGRDEQYF
-	TRBJ1-2	TRBV28	CASSLPGTGLRGYTF
-	TRBJ1-4	TRBV30	CAWAPGGYNEKLFF
-	TRBJ2-7	TRBV2	CASSEGWDQAYEQYF
-	TRBJ1-2	TRBV2	CASSEEVPYGYTF
-	TRBJ1-5	TRBV2	CASSDMGNQPQHF
-	TRBJ2-2	TRBV9	CASSDGLIGELFF
-	TRBJ1-1	TRBV5-8	CASSAYKNTEAFF
-	TRBJ2-7	TRBV5-1	CASSLWPGLADYEQYF
-	TRBJ1-6	TRBV27	CASSPGTGYNSPLHF
-	TRBJ2-7	TRBV6-5	CASSWSGYDSYEQYF
-	TRBJ2-5	TRBV10-3	CAISRLAGGQETQYF
once	TRBJ1-3	TRBV27	CASSFGGFGGNTIYF
-	TRBJ2-1	TRBV19	CASSIVSGSAYNEQFF
-	TRBJ2-3	TRBV7-9	CASSLGYGRSADTQYF
-	TRBJ2-5	TRBV27	CASSSGRETQYF
once	TRBJ1-1	TRBV5-1	CASSPPVGGSAEAFF
-	TRBJ1-5	TRBV7-8	CASSLDSLIRQPQHF
-	TRBJ2-3	TRBV5-1	CASKTTSGADTQYF
-	TRBJ2-4	TRBV5-1	CASSADGYLAKNIQYF
-	TRBJ2-6	TRBV27	CASSFWSGANVLTF
-	TRBJ2-7	TRBV27	CASSAGTGSYEQYF
-	TRBJ2-7	TRBV11-2	CASSLEGSLYEQYF